Below are 20 T cell receptor beta chains sequenced from a single sample in a study of blood T cells in healthy people across ages. It was with a sample-barcoded 5' primer and a J-beta primer mix that a second PCR of roughly 7 to 12 cycles was run. TCRdb re-called the 5' RACE reads through MiXCR, storing one row per CDR3 protein. The repertoire holds around 850,000 distinct CDR3 sequences, roughly 34% seen once, with under 15% in the top ten. Sequenced material: blood. The source of these receptors is a man younger than 35 in good health.

Points on this clonotype: One base away lies a much larger clone, so this may be a sequencing read error. The chain recombines TRBV28 with TRBJ1-4; D remains unclear. The CDR3 is 12 amino acids. Trimming cost V 7 bases and J 0 bases, with 3 bases left between them. Germline CDR1 reads MDHEN; CDR2 reads SYDVKM. CDR3 DNA: TGTGCCAGCAATGCAACTAATGAAAAACTGTTTTTT. It is translated as CASNATNEKLFF.

This clonotype was detected a few times. The chain is built from TRBV20-1 and TRBJ2-5; weak D call: TRBD1 (7 bases). Germline V gives CDR1 DFQATT, CDR2 SNEGSKA (reference sequence). The CDR3 has 13 amino acids. Trimming removed 3 bases from V and 5 bases from J, with 13 bases in between. This CDR3 is CSASETGRETQYF. In DNA, the CDR3 is TGCAGTGCTAGTGAGACAGGGAGGGAGACCCAGTACTTC.

This clonotype was seen many times. This rearrangement joins TRBV12-3 or TRBV12-4 to TRBJ1-2; D possibly corresponds to TRBD1 (6 bases). The CDR3 runs 15 residues. Trimming pared 5 bases from V and 2 bases from J, leaving 15 bases between. Written as DNA, the CDR3 is TGTGCCAGCAGTAATAACAGGGAAATGAACTATGGCTACACCTTC. It translates to CASSNNREMNYGYTF.

V is TRBV20-1 and J is TRBJ2-7; unclear D gene. The CDR3 has 13 residues. Per germline, CDR1 DFQATT and CDR2 SNEGSKA (reference sequence). Trimming stripped 1 base from V and 2 bases from J, with 9 bases between. This CDR3 is CSARGTSPYEQYF. As DNA, the CDR3 is TGCAGTGCTAGAGGAACCTCCCCCTACGAGCAGTACTTC.

The chain couples TRBV12-5 to TRBJ2-1; D ambiguous. The CDR3 has 15 amino acids. The V gene lost 5 bases and the J gene lost 3 bases, with 14 bases spanning the gap. Per the germline V gene, CDR1 is LGHNT and CDR2 is FRNRAP. CDR3 nucleotide sequence: TGTGCTAGTGGTATAACCGGGCCCTACTACAATGAGCAGTTCTTC. This codes for CASGITGPYYNEQFF.

This clonotype was seen only a few times. The chain employs TRBV7-2 and TRBJ2-2, with a tentative D call TRBD2 (6 bases). This CDR3 region has 16 residues. V was trimmed by 5 bases and J by 5 bases, leaving 18 bases between them. CDR1 and CDR2 from the germline V gene are SGHTA and FQGNSA. The chain's CDR3 is CASSQGTLPVTGELFF. In DNA, the CDR3 is TGTGCCAGCAGCCAAGGGACTCTCCCCGTGACCGGGGAGCTGTTTTTT.

This clonotype was observed a handful of times. The chain recombines TRBV29-1 with TRBJ2-2; D is undetermined. CDR3 length: 12 residues. CDR1 and CDR2 (germline): SQVTM, ANQGSEA. Trimming took off 7 bases at V and 3 bases at J, with 9 bases between the two ends. The CDR3 is CSAHRDTGELFF. CDR3 in DNA: TGCAGCGCCCACCGGGACACCGGGGAGCTGTTTTTT.

This clonotype came up a few times. This chain uses TRBV7-3 with TRBJ2-7; the D call may be TRBD1 or TRBD2 (6 bases each). Trimming took 5 bases from V and 3 from J, leaving 17 bases between them. Germline assignment: CDR1 SGHTA and CDR2 FQGTGA. This CDR3 has 15 residues. In nucleotides, the CDR3 is TGTGCCAGCAGCCCTTCTGGAGGGGGACACTACGAGCAGTACTTC. Translating gives CASSPSGGGHYEQYF.

Of note for this clonotype: A read error may be the cause here, since a much bigger clone is one base away. The chain uses TRBV6-5 and TRBJ2-5, with D unclear. The ends were cut back, 6 bases at V and 0 bases at J, with 17 bases in the middle. Per the germline V gene, CDR1 is MNHEY and CDR2 is SVGAGI. CDR3 length: 16 residues. The CDR3 sequence: CASRGRPNWYQETQYF. CDR3 sequence (DNA): TGTGCCAGCAGGGGTAGGCCAAATTGGTACCAAGAGACCCAGTACTTC.

Concerning this clonotype itself: With a much larger clone just one base away, this may be a read error. The gene calls are TRBV25-1 and TRBJ1-2, with unresolved D. Germline CDR1 and CDR2: MGHDK and SYGVNS. V lost 8 bases to trimming and J lost 4 bases, with 8 bases between them. The CDR3 has 11 residues. The CDR3 bases are TGTGCCAGCGGTCGAAGCTATGGCTACACCTTC. Translated, it gives CASGRSYGYTF.

The gene calls are TRBV6-2 or TRBV6-3 and TRBJ2-5; 7 bases are a match to TRBD1. The DNA end lines up better with TRBJ2-7; the J call may be wrong. The germline V gene has CDR1 MNHEY and CDR2 SVGEGT. This CDR3 is 14 amino acids long. CDR3 amino acids: CASRNPGQIYEQYF. The CDR3 DNA follows: TGTGCCAGCAGAAACCCGGGACAGATATACGAGCAGTACTTC.

This chain uses TRBV3-1 with TRBJ2-5; possibly TRBD2 for D (6 bases). Germline V gene sequence: CDR1 LGHDT, CDR2 YNNKEL (reference sequence). The CDR3 length is 15 residues. Trimming took off 4 bases at V and 11 bases at J, with 23 bases between the two ends. CDR3: CASSPTGTDISEQYF. CDR3 DNA sequence: TGTGCCAGCAGCCCAACCGGGACTGACATCAGTGAGCAGTACTTC.

This clonotype was found a few times. V gene TRBV12-3 or TRBV12-4 combines with J gene TRBJ2-3, with 7 bases aligning to TRBD2. V gave up 7 bases and J gave up 2 bases; unmatched junction bases: 9. This CDR3 contains 15 residues. CDR3 nucleotides: TGTGCCAGCACCGCCGGGACTACCGACACAGATACGCAGTATTTT. Amino acid sequence: CASTAGTTDTDTQYF.

This rearrangement joins TRBV28 to TRBJ1-1; possibly TRBD1 for D (5 bases). The CDR3 is made up of 15 amino acids. Germline V gene sequence: CDR1 MDHEN, CDR2 SYDVKM. V was pared by 5 bases and J by 0 bases, with 13 bases between. In DNA form, the CDR3 reads TGTGCCAGCAGTCTCCCGACAGCCATGAACACTGAAGCTTTCTTT. Its translation: CASSLPTAMNTEAFF.

This clonotype was counted a few times. This chain links TRBV29-1 with TRBJ2-1, with 9 bases identical to TRBD1. The CDR3 length is 13 residues. In germline, CDR1 is SQVTM, CDR2 ANQGSEA. The V and J ends lost 4 bases and 8 bases, in that order; junction bases with no gene match: 6. CDR3 bases: TGCAGCGTTGCGACAGGGGGGTTAGATGAGCAGTTCTTC. This encodes CSVATGGLDEQFF.

This clonotype was seen repeatedly, ten times or more. The chain's CDR3 is CSVVTGGYEKLFF. In DNA, the CDR3 is TGCAGCGTTGTAACAGGAGGCTACGAAAAACTGTTTTTT. This chain connects TRBV29-1 to TRBJ1-4, with a weak D call TRBD1 (5 bases). The CDR3 sequence is 13 residues long. The germline V gene encodes CDR1 SQVTM and CDR2 ANQGSEA. Trimming pared 4 bases from V and 8 bases from J, leaving 14 bases between.

V and J are TRBV28 and TRBJ2-1, with 12 bases fitting TRBD2. The CDR3 loop spans 13 amino acids. V trimming: 9 bases; J trimming: 5 bases; junction bases outside the gene matches: 2. Germline lookup yields CDR1 MDHEN and CDR2 SYDVKM. CDR3 residues: CASWTSGNNEQFF. CDR3 sequence (DNA): TGTGCCAGTTGGACTAGCGGGAACAATGAGCAGTTCTTC.

This clonotype was detected only once. The gene calls are TRBV20-1 and TRBJ2-2, with TRBD1 matching 7 bases. The CDR3 sequence is 14 residues long. Germline V CDR1 and CDR2: DFQATT, SNEGSKA (reference sequence). V lost 1 base to trimming and J lost 8 bases; unmatched junction nucleotides: 7. This CDR3 is CSARGTGRSGELFF. CDR3 nucleotides: TGCAGTGCTAGAGGGACAGGTCGTTCTGGGGAGCTGTTTTTT.

V and J are TRBV10-3 and TRBJ2-5, with a weak D call TRBD2 (6 bases). V was pared by 3 bases and J by 5 bases, with 13 bases between. The CDR3 extends over 14 amino acids. Germline CDR1 and CDR2: ENHRY and SYGVKD. The CDR3 sequence is CAISEGTPPETQYF. DNA for the CDR3: TGTGCCATCAGTGAAGGGACTCCACCCGAGACCCAGTACTTC.

This chain joins TRBV7-2 and TRBJ2-1, with a weak D call TRBD1 (6 bases). This CDR3 has 16 amino acids. Looked up from germline, CDR1 is SGHTA and CDR2 is FQGNSA. V dropped 6 bases and J dropped 5 bases, with 20 bases sitting between them. The CDR3 spells CASRGDTPLFNNEQFF. The CDR3 DNA reads as TGTGCCAGCAGGGGGGACACTCCGCTATTCAACAATGAGCAGTTCTTC.